This T cell receptor (beta chain) was identified during a study of blood T cells in healthy people across ages. Study-wide points: It was held that diversity estimates obtained from one million T cells represented underestimates. Age brought a roughly linear fall in TCR beta diversity measured per million T cells.

Using a J-beta primer mix together with a sample-barcoded 5' primer, a second PCR was run for roughly 6 to 12 cycles. TCRdb re-derived calls from the 5' RACE reads in MiXCR, one entry per CDR3 protein. The sample consists of some 930,000 distinct CDR3 sequences, 25% to 35% of them appearing once. This clonotype has just a few counts. Its antigen is still unknown. There are 14 residues in the CDR3. The trim removed 0 bases at V and 14 bases at J, leaving 9 bases unmatched. Germline-derived CDR1 and CDR2 are LNHNV and YYDKDF (reference sequence). These records were also assigned to another study, of T cells of mothers and their children.

The V and J genes are TRBV15 and TRBJ1-4, with 7 positions matching TRBD1. The sample taken for sequencing was blood. This TCR came from a woman between 35 and 50 years old in good health. The CDR3 DNA sequence: TGTGCCACCAGCAGAGATATGACAGGGATGAGGCTGTTTTTT. Protein product: CATSRDMTGMRLFF.